The sequence of this T cell receptor beta chain was determined in a study of cytomegalovirus exposure and HLA in healthy donors. Regarding the study as a whole: Accurate prediction of most subjects' HLA-A and HLA-B alleles from TCR beta sequences was reported. In an earlier analysis, productive rearrangement rates for most beta V segments clustered near 87% or 30%.

The PCR contained 60 Vbeta and 13 Jbeta primers. Sequenced by immunoSEQ multiplex PCR; TCRdb stores in-frame clones only, minus some. The sample yields 90,000 to 130,000 clones, about 70% seen once. This clone has more than one count but fewer than ten. The antigen is undetermined. The CDR3 contains 16 residues. From germline, CDR1 is SGHRS and CDR2 YFSETQ. Trimming removed 0 bases at V and 0 bases at J, with 10 bases between. The chain couples TRBV5-1 to TRBJ2-1; tentatively, D is TRBD2 (6 bases). The sample was PBMCs. This TCR was sampled from a man under 40 in good health and CMV-seropositive. The CDR3 DNA reads TGCGCCAGCAGCTTGGGGCAGGGAGGCTCCTACAATGAGCAGTTCTTC. Its translation: CASSLGQGGSYNEQFF.